This is a list of T cell receptor beta chains from one sample in a study of OX40 agonist ivuxolimab in advanced cancers. Profiled with immunoSEQ multiplex PCR; TCRdb holds only in-frame clones, not every one. Of roughly 50,000 clones listed, about 82% are singletons. The sequences come from CD4+ or CD8+ T cells sorted from blood, collected in a trial of the OX40 agonist ivuxolimab. The receptors shown here come from an adult with an advanced solid tumor such as melanoma, head and neck, liver or kidney cancer. Each CDR3 is given with its conserved first and last residue.

J gene | V gene | CDR3 protein
TRBJ2-2 | TRBV5-1 | CASSFSTGELFF
TRBJ2-5 | TRBV18 | CASSPPNGGGIEKTQYF
TRBJ1-5 | TRBV11-3 | CASTWGDRGDQPQHF
TRBJ1-1 | TRBV9 | CASSVADGRYTEAFF
TRBJ1-4 | TRBV6-6 | CASSYIEEEKLFF
TRBJ1-5 | TRBV28 | CASSLGQGYQPQHF
TRBJ2-3 | TRBV19 | CASSLGVPTTDTQYF
TRBJ2-6 | TRBV27 | CASSPSKGVYSGANVLTF
TRBJ1-1 | TRBV18 | CASSLPNTEAFF
TRBJ1-2 | TRBV6-5 | CASSYSAGGGYGYTF
TRBJ2-1 | TRBV19 | CASSMDRDEQFF
TRBJ1-2 | TRBV19 | CASSRGLGWHGYTF
TRBJ1-5 | TRBV5-1 | CASSPDTSNQPQHF
TRBJ2-7 | TRBV5-4 | CASSLNLVYEQYF
TRBJ1-1 | TRBV28 | CAGAKQGGSTEAFF
TRBJ1-2 | TRBV27 | CARENATEDYGYTF
TRBJ1-5 | TRBV28 | CASRGGDRSDPPQHF
TRBJ2-1 | TRBV5-4 | CASSLAGSDEQFF
TRBJ1-5 | TRBV9 | CASSVSAEYQPQHF
TRBJ1-1 | TRBV7-8 | CASSPTGNTEAFF
TRBJ1-2 | TRBV5-4 | CASSPTGGTNYGYTF
TRBJ2-3 | TRBV6-4 | CASSDRGAADTQYF
TRBJ1-5 | TRBV5-1 | CASSLEPHGNQPQHF
TRBJ1-6 | TRBV7-9 | CASSLAEGKSPLHF
TRBJ1-2 | TRBV9 | CASSEAVPGRPRGYGYTF
. | TRBV19 | CASSLQGAYEQYF
TRBJ2-7 | TRBV19 | CASSIRLGDEQYF
TRBJ1-4 | TRBV30 | CAWGTGTEKLFF
TRBJ1-4 | TRBV30 | CAWSRDGGWEKLFF
TRBJ1-5 | TRBV5-6 | CASSFGTPNQPQHF
TRBJ1-1 | TRBV7-2 | CASSRTGLSTEAFF
TRBJ1-2 | TRBV5-1 | CASSLMGRSSYGYTF
TRBJ2-7 | TRBV5-6 | CASSWDRGHYEQYF
TRBJ1-5 | TRBV7-2 | CASSLGGYNQPQHF
TRBJ2-7 | TRBV13 | CASSYWASYEQYF
TRBJ2-2 | TRBV5-4 | CASSFRDTGELFF
TRBJ2-3 | TRBV9 | CASSVGGYGGTDTQYF
TRBJ1-2 | TRBV7-9 | CASSLIGPRENYGYTF
TRBJ1-3 | TRBV15 | CATSRSYSGNTIYF
TRBJ1-2 | TRBV15 | CATSREGALASTF
TRBJ1-5 | TRBV28 | CASYTWGRNQPQHF
TRBJ2-6 | TRBV19 | CASTGRIRSGANVLTF
TRBJ1-6 | TRBV11-3 | CASSLEGSPLHF
TRBJ1-1 | TRBV27 | CASSPRQMTAGTEAFF
TRBJ2-1 | TRBV27 | CASGTIAGGYYNEQFF
TRBJ1-4 | TRBV7-3 | CASSLKGLYEKLFF
TRBJ2-2 | TRBV19 | CASSIGWDTGELFF
TRBJ1-6 | TRBV10-3 | CAIRKTGADSPLHF
TRBJ1-6 | TRBV7-2 | CASKGTDASPLHF
TRBJ1-2 | TRBV6-1 | CASREPGSNYGYTF
TRBJ1-2 | TRBV7-2 | CASSFLTILTGGHF
TRBJ2-5 | TRBV5-6 | CASRPDRGVRETQYF
TRBJ1-1 | TRBV6-6 | CASSPPGGTEAFF
TRBJ1-2 | TRBV30 | CAWNRQGAVGYTF
TRBJ2-5 | TRBV4-2 | CASSLGLQETQYF
TRBJ1-1 | TRBV6-6 | CASKTTGGSTEAFF
TRBJ2-7 | TRBV11-2 | CASSLGTSGVYEQYF
TRBJ1-5 | TRBV28 | CASSFGGQPQHF
TRBJ2-7 | TRBV6-5 | CASSYSGLGVGRQYF